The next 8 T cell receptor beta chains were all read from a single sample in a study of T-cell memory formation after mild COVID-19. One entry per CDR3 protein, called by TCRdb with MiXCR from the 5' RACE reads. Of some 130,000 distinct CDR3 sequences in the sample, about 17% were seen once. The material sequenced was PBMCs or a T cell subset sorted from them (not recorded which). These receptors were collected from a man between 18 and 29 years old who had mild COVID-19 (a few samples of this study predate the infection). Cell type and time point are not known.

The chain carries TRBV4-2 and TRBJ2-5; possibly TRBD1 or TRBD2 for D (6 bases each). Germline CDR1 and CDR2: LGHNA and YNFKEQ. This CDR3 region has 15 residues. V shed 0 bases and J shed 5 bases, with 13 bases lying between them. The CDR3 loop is CASSQEPTGGETQYF. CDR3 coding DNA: TGTGCCAGCAGCCAAGAGCCGACAGGAGGGGAGACCCAGTACTTC.

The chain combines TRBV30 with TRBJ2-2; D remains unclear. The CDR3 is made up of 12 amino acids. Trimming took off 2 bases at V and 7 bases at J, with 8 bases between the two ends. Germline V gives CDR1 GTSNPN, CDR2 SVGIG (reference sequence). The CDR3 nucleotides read TGTGCCTGGAGTAGAAGCAGCGGGGAGCTGTTTTTT. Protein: CAWSRSSGELFF.

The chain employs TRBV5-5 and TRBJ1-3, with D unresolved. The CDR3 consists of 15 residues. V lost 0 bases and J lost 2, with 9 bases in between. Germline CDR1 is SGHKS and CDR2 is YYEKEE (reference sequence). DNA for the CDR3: TGTGCCAGCAGCTTGGCGGGGAATACTGGAAACACCATATATTTT. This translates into CASSLAGNTGNTIYF.

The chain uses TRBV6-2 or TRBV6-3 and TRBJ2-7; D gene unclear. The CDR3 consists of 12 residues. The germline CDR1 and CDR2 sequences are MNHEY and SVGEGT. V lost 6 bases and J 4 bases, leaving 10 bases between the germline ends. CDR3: CASRSQIYEQYV. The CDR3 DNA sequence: TGTGCCAGCAGATCTCAGATTTACGAGCAGTACGTC.

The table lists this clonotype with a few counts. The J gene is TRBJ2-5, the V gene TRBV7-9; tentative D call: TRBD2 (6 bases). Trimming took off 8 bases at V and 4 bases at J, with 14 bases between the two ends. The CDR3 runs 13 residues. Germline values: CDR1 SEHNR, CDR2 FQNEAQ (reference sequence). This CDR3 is CASEFVGGETQYF. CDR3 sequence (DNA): TGTGCCAGCGAGTTCGTCGGGGGAGAGACCCAGTACTTC.

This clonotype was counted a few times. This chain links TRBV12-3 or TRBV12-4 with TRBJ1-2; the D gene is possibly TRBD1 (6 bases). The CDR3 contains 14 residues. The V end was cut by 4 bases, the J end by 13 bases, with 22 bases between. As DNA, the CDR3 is TGTGCCAGCAGTTCTAACGTCTTGGGGGGCATTTGCACCTTC. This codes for CASSSNVLGGICTF.

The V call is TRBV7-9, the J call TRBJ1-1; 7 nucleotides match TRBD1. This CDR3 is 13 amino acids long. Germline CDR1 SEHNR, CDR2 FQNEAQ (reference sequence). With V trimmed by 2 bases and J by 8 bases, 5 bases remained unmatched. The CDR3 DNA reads TGTGCCAGCAGCTTAACGAGACAGGGCGAAGCTTTCTTT. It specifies CASSLTRQGEAFF.

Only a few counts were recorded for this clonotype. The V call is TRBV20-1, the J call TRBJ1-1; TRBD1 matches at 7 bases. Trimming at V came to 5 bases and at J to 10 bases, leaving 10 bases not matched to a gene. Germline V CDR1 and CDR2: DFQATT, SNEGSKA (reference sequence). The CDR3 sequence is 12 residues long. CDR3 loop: CSASNRGEVAFF. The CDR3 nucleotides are TGCAGTGCTTCCAACAGGGGAGAAGTAGCTTTCTTT.